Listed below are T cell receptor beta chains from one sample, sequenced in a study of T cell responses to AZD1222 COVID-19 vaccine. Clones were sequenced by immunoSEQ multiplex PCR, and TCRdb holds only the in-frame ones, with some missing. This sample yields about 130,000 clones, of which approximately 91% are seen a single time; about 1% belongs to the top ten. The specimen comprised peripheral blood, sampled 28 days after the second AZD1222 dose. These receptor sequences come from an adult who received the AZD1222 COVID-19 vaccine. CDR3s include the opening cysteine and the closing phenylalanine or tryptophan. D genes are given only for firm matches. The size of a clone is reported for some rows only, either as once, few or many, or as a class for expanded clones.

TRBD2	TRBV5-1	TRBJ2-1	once	CASSFGLAGGGLYNEQFF	TGCGCCAGCAGCTTCGGGCTAGCGGGAGGGGGTCTTTACAATGAGCAGTTCTTC
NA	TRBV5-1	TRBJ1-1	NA	CASSWGATVNTEAFF	TGCGCCAGCAGCTGGGGGGCGACAGTTAACACTGAAGCTTTCTTT
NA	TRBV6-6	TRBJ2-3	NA	CASSPTADTQYF	TGTGCCAGCAGTCCGACGGCAGATACGCAGTATTTT
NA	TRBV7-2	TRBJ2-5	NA	CASSPYQETQYF	TGTGCCAGCAGCCCCTACCAAGAGACCCAGTACTTC
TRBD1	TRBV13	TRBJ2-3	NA	CASSPTSRGFPDTQYF	TGTGCCAGCAGCCCCACCTCCAGGGGGTTCCCAGATACGCAGTATTTT
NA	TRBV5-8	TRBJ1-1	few	CASSTGRDTEAFF	TGTGCCAGCAGCACAGGGAGGGACACTGAAGCTTTCTTT
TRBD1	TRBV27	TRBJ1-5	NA	CASRPRGLGNQPQHF	TGTGCCAGCAGGCCGAGGGGGCTGGGCAATCAGCCCCAGCATTTT
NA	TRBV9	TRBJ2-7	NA	CASSSPGGREQYF	TGTGCCAGCAGCTCGCCGGGTGGGAGGGAGCAGTACTTC
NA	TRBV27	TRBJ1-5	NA	CASSPSGGDSNQPQHF	TGTGCCAGCAGTCCGTCGGGCGGGGATAGCAATCAGCCCCAGCATTTT
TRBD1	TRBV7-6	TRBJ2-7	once	CASSLLNAGTGVYEQYF	TGTGCCAGCAGCTTATTAAATGCCGGGACAGGGGTTTACGAGCAGTACTTC
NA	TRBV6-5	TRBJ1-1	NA	CASSAPGRRTEAFF	TGTGCCAGCAGCGCCCCCGGTAGGAGGACTGAAGCTTTCTTT
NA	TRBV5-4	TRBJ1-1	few	CASSFLDATEAFF	TGTGCCAGCAGCTTTCTCGACGCGACTGAAGCTTTCTTT
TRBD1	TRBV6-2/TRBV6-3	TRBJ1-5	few	CASSYETGGQPQHF	TGTGCCAGCAGTTACGAAACAGGGGGTCAGCCCCAGCATTTT
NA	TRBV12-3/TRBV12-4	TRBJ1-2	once	CASRAQGNGYTF	TGTGCCAGCAGAGCCCAGGGGAATGGCTACACCTTC
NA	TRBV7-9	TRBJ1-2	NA	CASSLTGLPNYGYTF	TGTGCCAGCAGCTTAACGGGACTGCCTAACTATGGCTACACCTTC
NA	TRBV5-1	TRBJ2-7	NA	CASSPAAGSLSSYEQYF	TGCGCCAGCAGCCCCGCGGCGGGTTCCCTGAGCTCCTACGAGCAGTACTTC
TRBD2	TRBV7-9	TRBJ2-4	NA	CASSLAFSGDLAKNIQYF	TGTGCCAGCAGCTTAGCCTTTAGCGGGGATCTAGCCAAAAACATTCAGTACTTC
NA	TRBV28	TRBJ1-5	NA	CASSLVNLNQPQHF	TGTGCCAGCAGTTTGGTCAACCTCAATCAGCCCCAGCATTTT
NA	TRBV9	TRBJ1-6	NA	CASSVGWGPNSPLHF	TGTGCCAGCAGCGTAGGATGGGGACCTAATTCACCCCTCCACTTT